A single sample gave rise to the 22 T cell receptor beta chains below, sequenced in a study of cytomegalovirus exposure and HLA in healthy donors (dated by TCRdb to 2015 to 2018). Library method: the immunoSEQ multiplex PCR assay. TCRdb provides this immuneACCESS table in a form limited to in-frame rearrangements. Some clones are lacking; in checked studies, under half of them reflect an unresolved V gene, and why the rest are absent is not known. The sample includes hundreds of thousands of clones, with approximately 87% observed a single time. 5.5% to 6.5% of the sample belongs to the ten largest clones. The sample consisted of PBMCs. These receptors all come from a woman between 18 and 30 years old in good health and CMV-seronegative.

V and J are TRBV27 and TRBJ2-7; a weak D match, TRBD1 (6 bases). CDR3 size: 14 residues. The germline V gene has CDR1 MNHEY and CDR2 SMNVEV (reference sequence). The V end was cut by 4 bases, the J end by 5 bases, with 15 bases between. As DNA, the CDR3 is TGTGCCAGCAGTTCCACCACAGGGAACCACGAGCAGTACTTC. This translates into CASSSTTGNHEQYF.

The sample holds a few counts of this clone. The chain recombines TRBV7-2 with TRBJ1-5; perhaps TRBD1 as D (5 bases). Trimming left V 5 bases short and J 0 bases short, with 8 bases between. Germline lookup yields CDR1 SGHTA and CDR2 FQGNSA. The CDR3 covers 14 residues. The CDR3 DNA is TGTGCCAGCAGCCAGGGCCATAGCAATCAGCCCCAGCATTTT. This encodes CASSQGHSNQPQHF.

The chain joins TRBV30 to TRBJ2-5, with a possible D match to TRBD2 (5 bases). The germline V gene encodes CDR1 GTSNPN and CDR2 SVGIG (reference sequence). V was cut by 3 bases and J by 2 bases, with 16 bases left in between. The CDR3 is made up of 15 amino acids. This chain's CDR3 is CAWSRVISGQETQYF. For the CDR3, the DNA is TGTGCCTGGAGCCGGGTGATCTCGGGGCAAGAGACCCAGTACTTC.

J is TRBJ1-2 and V is TRBV19; 9 bases line up with TRBD1. Losses at the gene ends were 6 bases for V and 13 bases for J; bases not matched to a gene: 12. The CDR3 contains 13 residues. Germline CDR1 is LNHDA and CDR2 is SQIVND (reference sequence). Here the CDR3 reads CASRGTGLSLVTF. The CDR3 DNA reads as TGTGCCAGTAGAGGGACAGGGCTTTCCCTTGTCACCTTC.

V gene TRBV7-9 combines with J gene TRBJ2-7, with D possibly being TRBD1 or TRBD2 (7 bases each). V dropped 0 bases and J dropped 2 bases, with 23 bases sitting between them. The CDR3 is 19 amino acids. Germline V gene sequence: CDR1 SEHNR, CDR2 FQNEAQ (reference sequence). Here the CDR3 DNA reads TGTGCCAGCAGCTTAGCGGGCCCCAGGGGGGGCCTGCGTCCCTACGAGCAGTACTTC. This sequence encodes CASSLAGPRGGLRPYEQYF.

The chain carries TRBV5-4 and TRBJ2-5, with D unresolved. Germline V gene lookup returns CDR1 SGHNT and CDR2 YYREEE (reference sequence). V lost 4 bases and J 5 bases, leaving 12 bases between the germline ends. The CDR3 runs to 13 residues. In nucleotides, the CDR3 is TGTGCCAGCAGCCCAGCCTCAACTGAGACCCAGTACTTC. This sequence encodes CASSPASTETQYF.

With regard to this clone: The junction does not match germline at one end; this may be a read error. The rearrangement uses TRBV20-1 and TRBJ1-2; D uncertain. The CDR3 is 11 amino acids. The germline V gene encodes CDR1 DFQATT and CDR2 SNEGSKA (reference sequence). The CDR3 DNA follows: TGCAGTGTTAGAAAAGGGTATGGCTACACCTTC. It yields the protein CSVRKGYGYTF.

The chain is built from TRBV5-6 and TRBJ2-2; 7 positions match TRBD1. From germline, CDR1 is SGHDT and CDR2 YYEEEE. V gave up 4 bases and J gave up 2 bases; unmatched junction bases: 8. This CDR3 is built from 16 residues. The CDR3 coding sequence is TGTGCCAGCAGCGTTACAGGGGCAATAAACACCGGGGAGCTGTTTTTT. It yields the protein CASSVTGAINTGELFF.

The V and J genes are TRBV6-5 and TRBJ2-2, with TRBD2 as a possible D gene (6 bases). The CDR3 spans 14 residues. Germline V lookup: CDR1 MNHEY, CDR2 SVGAGI. Trimming took 6 bases from V and 3 from J, leaving 11 bases between them. The CDR3, as DNA: TGTGCCAGCAGGAGTCGGGGGTACACCGGGGAGCTGTTTTTT. This codes for CASRSRGYTGELFF.

CDR3 sequence: CAWKRPPQFYEQYF. The CDR3 DNA reads as TGTGCCTGGAAACGCCCCCCCCAGTTCTACGAGCAGTACTTC. The chain employs TRBV30 and TRBJ2-7; D remains ambiguous. Germline loops: CDR1 GTSNPN, CDR2 SVGIG (reference sequence). The CDR3 length is 14 residues. Trimming cost V 4 bases and J 3 bases, with 16 bases left between them.

V and J are TRBV6-5 and TRBJ2-2; 8 nucleotides align to TRBD2. The CDR3 has 15 residues. Per germline, CDR1 MNHEY and CDR2 SVGAGI. V gave up 0 bases and J gave up 5 bases; unmatched junction bases: 2. The chain's CDR3 is CASSYSGTRTGELFF. In nucleotides, the CDR3 is TGTGCCAGCAGTTACTCTGGGACTAGGACCGGGGAGCTGTTTTTT.

The chain couples TRBV27 to TRBJ2-5, with TRBD1 identical over 11 bases. Losses at the gene ends were 8 bases for V and 5 bases for J; bases not matched to a gene: 10. Germline CDR1 reads MNHEY; CDR2 reads SMNVEV (reference sequence). The CDR3 totals 15 residues. The CDR3 bases are TGTGCCAGCGCCAGCGGGACAGGGGGTTCGGAGACCCAGTACTTC. Translation: CASASGTGGSETQYF.

The V call is TRBV7-9, the J call TRBJ1-1; D call uncertain. CDR1 and CDR2 from the germline V gene are SEHNR and FQNEAQ (reference sequence). This CDR3 is built from 13 residues. Deletions cut 0 bases from V and 1 base from J, with 3 bases between. CDR3 protein: CASSLAGNTEAFF. CDR3 DNA sequence: TGTGCCAGCAGCTTAGCAGGGAACACTGAAGCTTTCTTT.

The rearrangement uses TRBV6-1 and TRBJ2-7; 7 nucleotides align to TRBD2. The V gene's germline CDR1 is MNHNS and CDR2 SASEGT. With 6 bases clipped from V and 11 bases from J, the junction kept 16 bases outside the gene matches. The CDR3 covers 14 residues. CDR3 in amino acids: CASRTRAAGEREYF. Here the CDR3 DNA reads TGTGCCAGCAGGACCCGAGCTGCGGGAGAGAGGGAGTACTTC.

The chain recombines TRBV5-1 with TRBJ2-2; D not certain. Germline assignment: CDR1 SGHRS and CDR2 YFSETQ. The CDR3 sequence is 15 residues long. Trimming shortened V by 3 bases and J by 2 bases, and 11 bases separated the two germline ends. CDR3 loop: CASSSYGDNTGELFF. CDR3 nucleotides: TGCGCCAGCAGCTCCTATGGGGATAACACCGGGGAGCTGTTTTTT.

The chain is built from TRBV2 and TRBJ1-2; 8 nucleotides align to TRBD1. Germline V gene sequence: CDR1 SNHLY, CDR2 FYNNEI. CDR3 length: 14 amino acids. Trimming took 7 bases from V and 8 from J; bases not matched to a gene: 12. The CDR3 DNA reads as TGTGCCAGCATCCGGACCGGACAGGGCGGCGGCTACACCTTC. Protein product: CASIRTGQGGGYTF.

V usage is TRBV19 and J usage is TRBJ2-7, with 8 bases that match TRBD1. V was pared by 10 bases and J by 4 bases, with 9 bases of the junction left unmatched. Germline CDR1 is LNHDA and CDR2 is SQIVND (reference sequence). The CDR3 is 13 amino acids. The DNA of the CDR3 is TGTGCCACGAGCTGGGACAGGACTTACGAGCAGTACTTC. Translating gives CATSWDRTYEQYF.

The rearrangement joins TRBV2 to TRBJ2-7, with 8 bases fitting TRBD1. Per germline, CDR1 SNHLY and CDR2 FYNNEI. With 10 bases clipped from V and 2 bases from J, the junction kept 7 bases outside the gene matches. The CDR3 extends over 13 amino acids. This CDR3 reads CAIWTGSTYEQYF. The CDR3 coding sequence is TGTGCCATCTGGACAGGGTCTACCTACGAGCAGTACTTC. The full variable domain, rest sourced from reference TRBV2 and TRBJ2-7, is EPEVTQTPSHQVTQMGQEVILRCVPISNHLYFYWYRQILGQKVEFLVSFYNNEISEKSEIFDDQFSVERPDGSNFTLKIRSTKLEDSAMYFCAIWTGSTYEQYFGPGTRLTVT.

As DNA, the CDR3 is TGTGCCAGCAGTGCAGGCGGGAGTGTAGTTTCTGGCTACACCTTC. This gives the protein CASSAGGSVVSGYTF. This chain links TRBV9 with TRBJ1-2; D is ambiguous. Germline V lookup: CDR1 SGDLS, CDR2 YYNGEE. The CDR3 contains 15 residues. The ends were cut back, 5 bases at V and 7 bases at J, with 21 bases in the middle.

V gene TRBV5-1 combines with J gene TRBJ2-1; D call uncertain. Germline loops: CDR1 SGHRS, CDR2 YFSETQ. V was clipped by 3 bases and J by 5 bases, with 9 bases between them. CDR3 length: 13 residues. The CDR3 loop is CASSYGRHNEQFF. For the CDR3, the DNA is TGCGCCAGCAGCTACGGACGCCACAATGAGCAGTTCTTC.

This clone was counted a few times. The chain joins TRBV4-1 to TRBJ1-5, with a tentative D call TRBD1 (5 bases). The CDR3 runs 14 residues. Trimming stripped 0 bases from V and 8 bases from J, with 11 bases between. Germline CDR1 reads MGHRA; CDR2 reads YSYEKL. CDR3 nucleotide sequence: TGCGCCAGCAGCCAAGATGCGGGGGGGAAGCCCCAGCATTTT. As protein: CASSQDAGGKPQHF.

The chain links TRBV29-1 to TRBJ1-3; maybe TRBD1 (6 bases). With 0 bases removed from V and 0 bases from J, the gap between germline ends came to 12 bases. The CDR3 loop spans 16 amino acids. From germline, CDR1 is SQVTM and CDR2 ANQGSEA. The CDR3, as DNA: TGCAGCGTTGAAGATCGGAGGGGGACCTCTGGAAACACCATATATTTT. Protein sequence: CSVEDRRGTSGNTIYF.